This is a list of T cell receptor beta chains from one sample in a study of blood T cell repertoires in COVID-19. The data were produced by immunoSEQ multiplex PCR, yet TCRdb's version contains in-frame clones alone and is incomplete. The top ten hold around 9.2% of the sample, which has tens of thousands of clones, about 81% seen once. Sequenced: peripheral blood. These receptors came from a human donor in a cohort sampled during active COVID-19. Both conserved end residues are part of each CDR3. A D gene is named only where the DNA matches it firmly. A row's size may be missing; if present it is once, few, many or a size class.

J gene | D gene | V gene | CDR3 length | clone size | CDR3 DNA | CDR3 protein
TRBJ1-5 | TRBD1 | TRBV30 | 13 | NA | TGTGCCTGGGCTGGGACAGGGAGTCGGGCCCAGCATTTT | CAWAGTGSRAQHF
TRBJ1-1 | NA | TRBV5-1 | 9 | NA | TGCGCCAGCATTAATAGAGCTTTCTTT | CASINRAFF
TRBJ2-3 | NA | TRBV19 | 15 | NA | TGTGCCAGTACTCGGGGATTGAGCGTCACAGATACGCAGTATTTT | CASTRGLSVTDTQYF
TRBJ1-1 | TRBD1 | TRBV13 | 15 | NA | TGTGCCAGCAGCCTCCGACAGGGTGGTAATGCTGAAGCTTTCTTT | CASSLRQGGNAEAFF
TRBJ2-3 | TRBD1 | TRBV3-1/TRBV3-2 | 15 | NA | TGTGCCAGCAGCCTGCGGACAGGTGGCACAGATACGCAGTATTTT | CASSLRTGGTDTQYF
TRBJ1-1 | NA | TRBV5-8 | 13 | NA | TGTGCCAGCAGCTTCGGAACAGGGCCCCAAGCTTTCTTT | CASSFGTGPQAFF
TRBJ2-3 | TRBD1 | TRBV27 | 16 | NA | TGTGCCAGCAGTTTCCCCTCGACAGGGGCGGGGAATACGCAGTATTTT | CASSFPSTGAGNTQYF
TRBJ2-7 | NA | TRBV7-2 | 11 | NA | TGTGCCAGCAGCTTGTACGGGGAGCAGTACTTC | CASSLYGEQYF
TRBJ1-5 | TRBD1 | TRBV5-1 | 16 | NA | TGCGCCAGCAGCTTCCGGGACAGGTTTAGCAATCAGCCCCAGCATTTT | CASSFRDRFSNQPQHF
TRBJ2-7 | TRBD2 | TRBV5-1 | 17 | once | TGCGCCAGCAAACCTTCTCCGTCGGGCGGGAGGAGCTACGAGCAGTACTTC | CASKPSPSGGRSYEQYF
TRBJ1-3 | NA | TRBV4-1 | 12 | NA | TGCGCCAGCAGCCAGGGGGGGGACACCATATATTTT | CASSQGGDTIYF
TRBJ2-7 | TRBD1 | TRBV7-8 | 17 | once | TGTGCCAGCAGCTCACGAGCTCCGGGACAGCGTATATACGAGCAGTACTTC | CASSSRAPGQRIYEQYF
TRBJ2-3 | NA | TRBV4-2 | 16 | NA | TGTGCCAGCAGCCAAGATTTGACTAGTACCACAGATACGCAGTATTTT | CASSQDLTSTTDTQYF
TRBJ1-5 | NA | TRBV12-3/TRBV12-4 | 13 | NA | TGTGCCAGCAGTTTTGCAGGAAATCAGCCCCAGCATTTT | CASSFAGNQPQHF
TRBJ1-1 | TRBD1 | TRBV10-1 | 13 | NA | TGCGCCAGAAAAGACAGGGAGAACACTGAAGCTTTCTTT | CARKDRENTEAFF
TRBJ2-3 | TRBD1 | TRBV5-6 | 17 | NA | TGTGCCAGCAGCTTACCGGGACAGGGGCTATTCACAGATACGCAGTATTTT | CASSLPGQGLFTDTQYF
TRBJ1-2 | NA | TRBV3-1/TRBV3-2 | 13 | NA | TGTGCCAGCAGCCAACCTGGGTTGGGCGGCTACACCTTC | CASSQPGLGGYTF
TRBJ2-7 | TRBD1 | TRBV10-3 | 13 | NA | TGTGCCATCAGACAGGGGAATTCCTACGAGCAGTACTTC | CAIRQGNSYEQYF
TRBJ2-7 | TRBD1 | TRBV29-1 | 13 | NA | TGCAGCGTTGCCGCACAGGGGTCCTACGAGCAGTACTTC | CSVAAQGSYEQYF
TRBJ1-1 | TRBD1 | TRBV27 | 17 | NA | TGTGCCAGCACCTTTGGTCCCGGACAGGGGACGGCGGCTGAAGCTTTCTTT | CASTFGPGQGTAAEAFF
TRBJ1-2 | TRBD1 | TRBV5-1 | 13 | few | TGCGCCAGCAGCTTGGGACCGGGACAGACATACACCTTC | CASSLGPGQTYTF
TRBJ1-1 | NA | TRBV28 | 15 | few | TGTGCCAGCAGTTTCGCCGCGGCACCTAACACTGAAGCTTTCTTT | CASSFAAAPNTEAFF
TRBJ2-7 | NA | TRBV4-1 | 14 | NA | TGCGCCAGCAGCCAAGATGAAGAACGGGGCGAGCAGTACTTC | CASSQDEERGEQYF
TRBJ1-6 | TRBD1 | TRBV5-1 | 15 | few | TGCGCCAGCAGCGCGCACAGGGGGCAGAATTCACCCCTCCACTTT | CASSAHRGQNSPLHF
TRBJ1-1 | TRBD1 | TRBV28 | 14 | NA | TGTGCCAGCAGTCCGACCCGGACAGGGGGCGAAGCTTTCTTT | CASSPTRTGGEAFF
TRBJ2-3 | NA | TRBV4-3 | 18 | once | TGCGCCAGCAGCCAAGAGATCAGCGGGTCGACTAGCACAGATACGCAGTATTTT | CASSQEISGSTSTDTQYF
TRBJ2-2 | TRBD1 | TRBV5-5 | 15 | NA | TGTGCCAGCAGCCCGAGACAGGGATGGGGCGGGGAGCTGTTTTTT | CASSPRQGWGGELFF
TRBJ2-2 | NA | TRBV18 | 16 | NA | TGTGCCAGCTCACTGACGGACAGTCCGAACACCGGGGAGCTGTTTTTT | CASSLTDSPNTGELFF
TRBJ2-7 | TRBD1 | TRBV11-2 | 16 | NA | TGTGCCAGCAGCTATAGAGACAGGGTATATGTGGACGAGCAGTACTTC | CASSYRDRVYVDEQYF
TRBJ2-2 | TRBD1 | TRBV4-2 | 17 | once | TGTGCCAGCAGCCACCAAGGAGAGGACAGGGGAACCGGGGAGCTGTTTTTT | CASSHQGEDRGTGELFF
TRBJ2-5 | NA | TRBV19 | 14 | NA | TGTGCCAGTAGTCCAGACAGCCTTAGTGGGGCCCAGTACTTC | CASSPDSLSGAQYF
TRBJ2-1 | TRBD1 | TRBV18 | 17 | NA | TGTGCCAGCTCACCTTTTTATCGGGACAGGGAAGTAGGAGAGCAGTTCTTC | CASSPFYRDREVGEQFF
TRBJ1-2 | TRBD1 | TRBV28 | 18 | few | TGTGCCAGCAGTCCCGGACAGGGTGGTTGGTTAGCTAACTATGGCTACACCTTC | CASSPGQGGWLANYGYTF
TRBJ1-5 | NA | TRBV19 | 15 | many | TGTGCCAGTAGTGAAACAGGGCAGGCGAGTCAGCCCCAGCATTTT | CASSETGQASQPQHF
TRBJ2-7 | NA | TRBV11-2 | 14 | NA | TGTGCCAGCAGCTTCCTCACAGATACCTACGAGCAGTACTTC | CASSFLTDTYEQYF
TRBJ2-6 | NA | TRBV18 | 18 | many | TGTGCCAGCTCACCACCGGGGGCGGGCCTCTCTGGGGCCAACGTCCTGACTTTC | CASSPPGAGLSGANVLTF
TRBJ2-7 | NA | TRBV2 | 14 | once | TGTGCCAGCAGCGCCCCGGGAGATAATCACGAGCAGTACTTC | CASSAPGDNHEQYF
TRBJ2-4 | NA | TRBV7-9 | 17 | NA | TGTGCCAGCAGTCCCACTGGACCGGACTTAGCCAAAAACATTCAGTACTTC | CASSPTGPDLAKNIQYF
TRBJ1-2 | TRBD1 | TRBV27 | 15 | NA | TGTGCCAGCAGTGGGGCCGGACAGGGAGGCTATGGCTACACCTTC | CASSGAGQGGYGYTF
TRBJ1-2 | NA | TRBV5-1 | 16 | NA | TGCGCCAGCACCCGAGAGACAGGCGACACCCTGGGGGGCTACACCTTC | CASTRETGDTLGGYTF
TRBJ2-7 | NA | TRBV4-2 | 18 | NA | TGTGCCAGCAGCCAAGTACGGAGGCAGGGTCAGGAGGGCTACGAGCAGTACTTC | CASSQVRRQGQEGYEQYF
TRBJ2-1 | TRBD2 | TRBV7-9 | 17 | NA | TGTGCCAGCAGCCCCGGGTGGGAGGCTAGCGGGAGCCACGAGCAGTTCTTC | CASSPGWEASGSHEQFF
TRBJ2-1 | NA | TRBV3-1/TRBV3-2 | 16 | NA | TGTGCCAGCAGCCCTCCCCGGTCCGGGGGAAGAAATGAGCAGTTCTTC | CASSPPRSGGRNEQFF
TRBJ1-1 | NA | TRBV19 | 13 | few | TGTGCCAGTAGTACGGCCGGACTGGGCCAGGCTTTCTTT | CASSTAGLGQAFF
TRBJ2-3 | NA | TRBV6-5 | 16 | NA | TGTGCCAGCAGTTCATCACCCAGCGGCAGCACAGATACGCAGTATTTT | CASSSSPSGSTDTQYF
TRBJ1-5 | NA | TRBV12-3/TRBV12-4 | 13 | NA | TGTGCCAGCAGTCGATCGGAGAATCAGCCCCAGCATTTT | CASSRSENQPQHF
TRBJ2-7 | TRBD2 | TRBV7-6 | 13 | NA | TGTGCCAGCAGACCCACTAGCGTTGACGAGCAGTACTTC | CASRPTSVDEQYF
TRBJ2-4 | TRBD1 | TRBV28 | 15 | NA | TGTGCCAGCAGCCGCAGAGGTACAGGGGTGAACATTCAGTACTTC | CASSRRGTGVNIQYF
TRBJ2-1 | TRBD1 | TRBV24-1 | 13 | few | TGTGCCACCAGTGATTTACAGGGGAATGAGCAGTTCTTC | CATSDLQGNEQFF
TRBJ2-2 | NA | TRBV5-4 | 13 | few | TGTGCCAGCACGCCTAGCTCAACCGGGGAGCTGTTTTTT | CASTPSSTGELFF
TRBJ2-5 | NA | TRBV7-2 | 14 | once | TGTGCCAGCAGCTTAGGTCAGGGTTCGGAGACCCAGTACTTC | CASSLGQGSETQYF
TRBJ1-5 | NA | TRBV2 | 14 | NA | TGTGCCAGCAGTGTTGGGACAACTACTCAGCCCCAGCATTTT | CASSVGTTTQPQHF
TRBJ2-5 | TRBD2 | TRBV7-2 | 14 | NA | TGTGCCAGCAGCTTTAGTAGCGGGGGGGAGACCCAGTACTTC | CASSFSSGGETQYF
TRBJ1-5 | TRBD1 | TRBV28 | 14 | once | TGTGCCAGCAGGGACAGGTTTTCCAATCAGCCCCAGCATTTT | CASRDRFSNQPQHF
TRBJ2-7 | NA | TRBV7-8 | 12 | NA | TGTGCCAGCAGCAACCGGGTCCGGGAGCAGTACTTC | CASSNRVREQYF
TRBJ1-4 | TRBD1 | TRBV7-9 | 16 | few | TGTGCCAGCAGCTCCGAAGGGGGACAGGTCAATGAAAAACTGTTTTTT | CASSSEGGQVNEKLFF
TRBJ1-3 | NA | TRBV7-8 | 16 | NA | TGTGCCAGCAGCTTAGCGAGGGTAGGGATAGGAAACACCATATATTTT | CASSLARVGIGNTIYF
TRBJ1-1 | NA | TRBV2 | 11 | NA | TGTGCCAGCACGAGGGTAGCTGAAGCTTTCTTT | CASTRVAEAFF
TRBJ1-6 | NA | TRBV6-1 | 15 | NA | TGTGCCAGCAGTGACCTACGCCGGGGATATTCACCCCTCCACTTT | CASSDLRRGYSPLHF